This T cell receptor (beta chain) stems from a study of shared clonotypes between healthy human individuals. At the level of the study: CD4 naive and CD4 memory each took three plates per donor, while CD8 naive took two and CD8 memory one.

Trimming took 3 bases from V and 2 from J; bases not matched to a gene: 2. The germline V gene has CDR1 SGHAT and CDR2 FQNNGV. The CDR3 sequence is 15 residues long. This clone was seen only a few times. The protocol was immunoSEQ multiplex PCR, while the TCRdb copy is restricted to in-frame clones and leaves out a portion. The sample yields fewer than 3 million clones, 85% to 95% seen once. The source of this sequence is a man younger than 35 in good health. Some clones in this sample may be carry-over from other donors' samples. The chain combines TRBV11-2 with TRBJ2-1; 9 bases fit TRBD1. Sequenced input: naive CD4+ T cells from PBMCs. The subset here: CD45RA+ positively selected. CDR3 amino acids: CASSLGQGPYNEQFF. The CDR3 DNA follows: TGTGCCAGCAGCTTGGGACAGGGACCCTACAATGAGCAGTTCTTC.